One and the same sample provided the 24 T cell receptor beta chains below, sequenced in a study of cytomegalovirus exposure and HLA in healthy donors. Here immunoSEQ multiplex PCR was the method, and the copy in TCRdb shows in-frame clones only, minus some. The table lists hundreds of thousands of clones, 75% to 90% of them singletons. The sample comprised PBMCs. The receptors were sampled from a woman under 30 in good health and CMV-seronegative.

The chain recombines TRBV9 with TRBJ2-4; a weak D match, TRBD1 (6 bases). The germline V gene has CDR1 SGDLS and CDR2 YYNGEE. V was clipped by 5 bases and J by 0 bases, with 18 bases between them. The CDR3 spans 17 residues. CDR3 nucleotides: TGTGCCAGCAGAAGACAGGCGGATAGCGTAGCCAAAAACATTCAGTACTTC. Amino acids: CASRRQADSVAKNIQYF.

The chain links TRBV15 to TRBJ2-7, with 12 bases aligning to TRBD1. V was clipped by 2 bases and J by 5 bases; unmatched bases: 4. From germline, CDR1 is LNHNV and CDR2 YYDKDF (reference sequence). The CDR3 length is 15 residues. This CDR3 is CATSRPGTGGNEQYF. The CDR3 nucleotides read TGTGCCACCAGCAGACCCGGGACAGGGGGCAACGAGCAGTACTTC. The complete variable domain, with remaining parts taken from reference TRBV15 and TRBJ2-7, reads DAMVIQNPRYQVTQFGKPVTLSCSQTLNHNVMYWYQQKSSQAPKLLFHYYDKDFNNEADTPDNFQSRRPNTSFCFLDIRSPGLGDTAMYLCATSRPGTGGNEQYFGPGTRLTVT.

In its sample, this clone was seen a few times. This sequence joins TRBV4-1 and TRBJ1-2; D gene uncertain. Germline V lookup: CDR1 MGHRA, CDR2 YSYEKL. V was cut by 1 base and J by 8 bases, with 14 bases left in between. The CDR3 totals 14 residues. The CDR3 coding sequence is TGCGCCAGCAGCCAAGCGGGGATATTGGGGGGCTACACCTTC. Its translation is CASSQAGILGGYTF.

The chain is built from TRBV2 and TRBJ2-5, with D perhaps matching TRBD2 (6 bases). The CDR3 is 16 residues long. V gave up 3 bases and J gave up 2 bases, with 16 bases separating them. Per germline, CDR1 SNHLY and CDR2 FYNNEI. The CDR3 spells CASSDWGSGHQETQYF. CDR3 coding DNA: TGTGCCAGCAGTGATTGGGGTAGCGGCCATCAAGAGACCCAGTACTTC.

The chain couples TRBV2 to TRBJ2-1; 10 nucleotides agree with TRBD1. The CDR3 totals 15 residues. From germline, CDR1 is SNHLY and CDR2 FYNNEI. V lost 6 bases and J lost 7; bases outside the gene matches: 9. The CDR3 DNA is TGTGCCAGCAGGGACTTCCGGGACAGGGGAAATGAGCAGTTCTTC. Amino acid sequence: CASRDFRDRGNEQFF.

The chain carries TRBV10-3 and TRBJ2-7; 9 positions agree with TRBD1. The CDR3 contains 15 residues. CDR1 and CDR2 (germline): ENHRY, SYGVKD. Losses at the gene ends were 2 bases for V and 2 bases for J; bases not matched to a gene: 4. Here the CDR3 DNA reads TGTGCCATCAGTGAGAAAGACAGGGGGGCCTACGAGCAGTACTTC. Translation: CAISEKDRGAYEQYF.

This clone appeared a few times. This rearrangement joins TRBV5-6 to TRBJ1-2; weak D call: TRBD1 (5 bases). The germline V gene has CDR1 SGHDT and CDR2 YYEEEE. This CDR3 comprises 12 residues. V was cut by 3 bases and J by 6 bases, with 9 bases left in between. The CDR3 nucleotides read TGTGCCAGCAGCTGGCTAGGGGATGGCTACACCTTC. Residues: CASSWLGDGYTF.

V gene TRBV27 combines with J gene TRBJ2-6; TRBD1 might be the D (6 bases). The CDR3 length is 17 residues. V was shortened by 6 bases and J by 0 bases, with 15 bases between the two germline ends. Germline V gene sequence: CDR1 MNHEY, CDR2 SMNVEV (reference sequence). The CDR3 DNA reads TGTGCCAGCAGCCAATTAAGAGGGGGCTCTGGGGCCAACGTCCTGACTTTC. Translating gives CASSQLRGGSGANVLTF.

The chain employs TRBV19 and TRBJ2-7, with a tentative D call TRBD2 (6 bases). Germline CDR1 is LNHDA and CDR2 is SQIVND (reference sequence). Trimming pared 4 bases from V and 4 bases from J, leaving 20 bases between. The CDR3 has 16 residues. Here the CDR3 DNA reads TGTGCCAGTAGTACGGAGGGACTTTGGGGTTCTTACGAGCAGTACTTC. Translating gives CASSTEGLWGSYEQYF. The full variable domain, rest sourced from reference TRBV19 and TRBJ2-7, is DGGITQSPKYLFRKEGQNVTLSCEQNLNHDAMYWYRQDPGQGLRLIYYSQIVNDFQKGDIAEGYSVSREKKESFPLTVTSAQKNPTAFYLCASSTEGLWGSYEQYFGPGTRLTVT.

The chain employs TRBV19 and TRBJ1-5, with 8 nucleotides matching TRBD1. V gave up 6 bases and J gave up 6 bases; unmatched junction bases: 4. The CDR3 totals 13 residues. Germline CDR1 reads LNHDA; CDR2 reads SQIVND (reference sequence). The CDR3 spells CASSPDRVQPQHF. Written as DNA, the CDR3 is TGTGCCAGTAGCCCGGACAGGGTTCAGCCCCAGCATTTT.

This clone turned up a few times. This chain uses TRBV5-1 with TRBJ2-7; 14 bases fit TRBD2. Germline CDR1 is SGHRS and CDR2 is YFSETQ. CDR3 length: 14 residues. With 7 bases clipped from V and 4 bases from J, the junction kept 4 bases outside the gene matches. CDR3 loop: CASGLAGGSYEQYF. The CDR3 DNA sequence: TGCGCCAGCGGACTAGCGGGAGGTTCGTACGAGCAGTACTTC.

The chain links TRBV27 to TRBJ1-5; 9 bases are a match to TRBD1. CDR3 length: 15 residues. The V gene end was trimmed by 3 bases and the J gene end by 4 bases; junction bases not matched to a gene: 4. Per germline, CDR1 MNHEY and CDR2 SMNVEV (reference sequence). This chain's CDR3 is CASSLWGTGNQPQHF. In nucleotides, the CDR3 is TGTGCCAGCAGTTTGTGGGGGACAGGGAATCAGCCCCAGCATTTT.

The chain employs TRBV9 and TRBJ2-3, with D unclear. V lost 0 bases, J lost 1 base, and 9 bases lay in between. CDR1 SGDLS and CDR2 YYNGEE come from the germline V gene. This CDR3 region has 15 residues. CDR3 protein: CASSVAGQGTDTQYF. CDR3 nucleotides: TGTGCCAGCAGCGTAGCGGGTCAAGGCACAGATACGCAGTATTTT.

The chain recombines TRBV6-5 with TRBJ2-2; possible D gene TRBD1, 5 bases. Germline V lookup: CDR1 MNHEY, CDR2 SVGAGI. V shed 2 bases and J shed 5 bases, with 9 bases lying between them. The CDR3 loop spans 14 amino acids. The CDR3 loop reads CASSYRGGTGELFF. CDR3 DNA sequence: TGTGCCAGCAGTTACAGGGGTGGGACCGGGGAGCTGTTTTTT.

The rearrangement links TRBV28 to TRBJ1-1; possible D gene TRBD1, 6 bases. Trimming left V 2 bases short and J 7 bases short, with 17 bases between. The CDR3 runs 15 residues. Germline-derived CDR1 and CDR2 are MDHEN and SYDVKM. The CDR3 region has the DNA TGTGCCAGCAGTTTAACGGGATACAGGGCAGGTGAAGCTTTCTTT. Residues: CASSLTGYRAGEAFF. The full variable domain, its missing parts supplied by reference TRBV28 and TRBJ1-1, is DVKVTQSSRYLVKRTGEKVFLECVQDMDHENMFWYRQDPGLGLRLIYFSYDVKMKEKGDIPEGYSVSREKKERFSLILESASTNQTSMYLCASSLTGYRAGEAFFGQGTRLTVV.

The chain links TRBV15 to TRBJ2-1; TRBD2 matches at 13 bases. The CDR3 length is 20 residues. The J segment lost 0 bases and the V segment lost 1 base, leaving 9 bases of the junction unmatched. CDR1 and CDR2 (germline): LNHNV, YYDKDF (reference sequence). CDR3 in amino acids: CATSRVGELAGGSSYNEQFF. For the CDR3, the DNA is TGTGCCACCAGCAGAGTTGGGGAACTAGCGGGAGGGAGCTCCTACAATGAGCAGTTCTTC.

The chain couples TRBV4-1 to TRBJ1-1; 7 nucleotides agree with TRBD1. In germline, CDR1 is MGHRA, CDR2 YSYEKL. V shed 6 bases, J shed 0 bases, and the junction held 4 bases outside the gene matches. This CDR3 has 14 amino acids. CDR3 residues: CASRRTGMNTEAFF. The DNA of the CDR3 is TGCGCCAGCAGAAGGACAGGCATGAACACTGAAGCTTTCTTT.

The chain uses TRBV25-1 and TRBJ1-4; 7 nucleotides align to TRBD1. The CDR3 sequence is 14 residues long. From germline, CDR1 is MGHDK and CDR2 SYGVNS. V gave up 7 bases and J gave up 7 bases; unmatched junction bases: 9. CDR3 nucleotides: TGTGCCAGCACCGCCGTCGCAGGGGGTGAAAAACTGTTTTTT. This sequence encodes CASTAVAGGEKLFF.

The genes are TRBV10-2 and TRBJ2-7; possibly TRBD2 for D (5 bases). CDR1 is WSHSY and CDR2 is SAAADI in the germline V gene. The V end lost 7 bases, the J end lost 4 bases, and 11 bases lay between the germline ends. This CDR3 has 12 amino acids. In DNA, the CDR3 is TGCGCCAGCAAACGGGAAGATTACGAGCAGTACTTC. Translation: CASKREDYEQYF.

CDR3 protein: CASSLDKGEKLFF. For the CDR3, the DNA is TGTGCCAGCAGTTTGGACAAGGGGGAAAAACTGTTTTTT. The chain combines TRBV27 with TRBJ1-4; D possibly corresponds to TRBD1 (5 bases). Trimming pared 3 bases from V and 8 bases from J, leaving 10 bases between. The germline CDR1 and CDR2 sequences are MNHEY and SMNVEV (reference sequence). This CDR3 is 13 amino acids long.

CDR3 nucleotides: TGTGCCAGCAGTTCCCCATTGAGCGGGGGCACTGAAGCTTTCTTT. Its translation is CASSSPLSGGTEAFF. The chain links TRBV6-1 to TRBJ1-1, with a tentative D call TRBD1 (5 bases). Trimming stripped 5 bases from V and 4 bases from J, with 17 bases between. The germline CDR1 and CDR2 sequences are MNHNS and SASEGT. The CDR3 extends over 15 amino acids.

The V call is TRBV6-5, the J call TRBJ2-7, with D possibly TRBD1 on 6 matching bases. V was trimmed by 0 bases and J by 0 bases, leaving 9 bases between them. CDR1 MNHEY and CDR2 SVGAGI come from the germline V gene. The CDR3 is 15 residues long. CDR3 sequence reads: CASSYSVDSSYEQYF. The CDR3 nucleotides are TGTGCCAGCAGTTACTCGGTGGACAGCTCCTACGAGCAGTACTTC.

The chain is built from TRBV14 and TRBJ2-1, with D uncertain. V gave up 0 bases and J gave up 3 bases, with 9 bases separating them. The CDR3 runs 15 residues. From germline, CDR1 is SGHDN and CDR2 FVKESK. The CDR3 DNA is TGTGCCAGCAGCCAAGAGATGTCGGTCTACAATGAGCAGTTCTTC. The encoded protein is CASSQEMSVYNEQFF.

The chain carries TRBV30 and TRBJ1-1; 8 bases are a match to TRBD1. The trim removed 4 bases at V and 0 bases at J, leaving 4 bases unmatched. The CDR3 spans 14 residues. In germline, CDR1 is GTSNPN, CDR2 SVGIG (reference sequence). As DNA, the CDR3 is TGTGCCTGGACCAAGGGACAGGTGAACACTGAAGCTTTCTTT. Encoded protein: CAWTKGQVNTEAFF.